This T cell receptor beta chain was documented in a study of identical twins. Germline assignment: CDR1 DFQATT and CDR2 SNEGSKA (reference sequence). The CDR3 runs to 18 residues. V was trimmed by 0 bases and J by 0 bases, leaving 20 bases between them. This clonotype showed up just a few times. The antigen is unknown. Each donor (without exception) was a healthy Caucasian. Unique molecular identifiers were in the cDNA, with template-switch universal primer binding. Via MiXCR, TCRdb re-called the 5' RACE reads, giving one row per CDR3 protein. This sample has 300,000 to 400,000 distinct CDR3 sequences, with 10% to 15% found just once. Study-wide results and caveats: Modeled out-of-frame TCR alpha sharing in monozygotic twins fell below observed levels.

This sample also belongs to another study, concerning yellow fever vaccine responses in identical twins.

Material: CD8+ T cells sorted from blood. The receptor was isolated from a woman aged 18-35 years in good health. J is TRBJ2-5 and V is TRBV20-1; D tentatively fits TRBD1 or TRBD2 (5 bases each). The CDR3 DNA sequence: TGCAGTGCTAGAGATTTGTCAGGGTGGGGAGCGCACCAAGAGACCCAGTACTTC. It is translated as CSARDLSGWGAHQETQYF.